This T cell receptor beta chain stems from a study of blood T cells in healthy people across ages. Comments on this clonotype: Antigen specificity is unknown.

Whole-study results and caveats: The fall in TCR beta diversity per million T cells was roughly linear with age. With unsorted PBMCs, a conclusive comparison of naive versus antigen-experienced cells was not possible.

Using a J-beta primer mix together with a sample-barcoded 5' primer, a second PCR was run for roughly 7 to 12 cycles. From the 5' RACE reads, TCRdb called clonotypes with MiXCR, one entry per CDR3 protein. Of around 870,000 distinct CDR3 sequences in the sample, roughly 26% were seen once. The germline V gene encodes CDR1 LNHNV and CDR2 YYDKDF (reference sequence). This CDR3 contains 18 residues. The sequence derives from an elderly woman in good health. Sequenced: blood. The chain is built from TRBV15 and TRBJ2-7; TRBD2 matches at 10 bases. The end of the DNA aligns better with TRBJ2-5, so the J call may be wrong. The CDR3 protein is CATSRDRLAGALSETQYF. CDR3 nucleotide sequence: TGTGCCACCAGCAGAGATCGTCTAGCGGGGGCCCTTTCAGAGACCCAGTACTTC.